Listed here are 21 T cell receptor beta chains from one sample, sequenced in a study of shared clonotypes between healthy human individuals. Data came from immunoSEQ multiplex PCR; TCRdb stores just in-frame clones and leaves some out. The sample has just under 350,000 clones; roughly 70% are singletons. The sequencing sample was made of memory CD4+ T cells sorted from blood. Subset indicated: CD45RA-negative fraction. All receptors come from a man aged 25 to 45 in good health.

CDR3 coding DNA: TGTGCCAGCAGAAGTGGATTAAGCTCCTATAATTCACCCCTCCACTTT. Translated, it gives CASRSGLSSYNSPLHF. This chain links TRBV2 with TRBJ1-6; D not certain. There are 16 residues in the CDR3. Trimming removed 6 bases from V and 0 bases from J, with 12 bases in between. Per the germline V gene, CDR1 is SNHLY and CDR2 is FYNNEI.

The V call is TRBV6-1, the J call TRBJ1-1; TRBD1 aligns across 8 bases. The ends lost 6 bases at V and 3 bases at J; junction bases unmatched: 9. The CDR3 extends over 15 amino acids. Germline CDR1 and CDR2: MNHNS and SASEGT. The CDR3 protein is CASSRGQGWDTEAFF. The CDR3 DNA follows: TGTGCCAGCAGCCGTGGACAGGGTTGGGACACTGAAGCTTTCTTT.

V gene TRBV10-1 combines with J gene TRBJ2-7; the D gene is possibly TRBD1 (6 bases). V was clipped by 3 bases and J by 3 bases, with 12 bases between them. The CDR3 has 14 amino acids. Germline lookup yields CDR1 WNHNN and CDR2 SYGVQD (reference sequence). The CDR3: CASSDGDTIYEQYF. CDR3 DNA sequence: TGCGCCAGCAGTGACGGGGACACGATCTACGAGCAGTACTTC.

The J gene is TRBJ2-7, the V gene TRBV5-6; 11 bases are shared with TRBD1. Germline assignment: CDR1 SGHDT and CDR2 YYEEEE. The length of the CDR3 is 15 residues. The V segment lost 3 bases and the J segment 3 bases; nucleotides outside the gene matches: 5. The CDR3 DNA reads as TGTGCCAGCAGCTCAACAGGGACAGGGGGCTACGAGCAGTACTTC. This gives the protein CASSSTGTGGYEQYF.

The chain employs TRBV29-1 and TRBJ2-5; D remains ambiguous. This CDR3 comprises 12 residues. CDR1 is SQVTM and CDR2 is ANQGSEA in the germline V gene. V lost 6 bases, J lost 3 bases, and 11 bases lay in between. This CDR3 reads CSVRAAKETQYF. The CDR3 bases are TGCAGCGTGCGCGCGGCCAAAGAGACCCAGTACTTC.

This clone turned up a few times. The genes are TRBV7-2 and TRBJ2-3, with 11 bases aligning to TRBD1. The germline V gene has CDR1 SGHTA and CDR2 FQGNSA. The CDR3 runs to 14 residues. V lost 5 bases, J lost 5 bases, and 3 bases stayed unmatched. CDR3 coding DNA: TGTGCCAGCAGCGGGACAGGGGGAATAGATACGCAGTATTTT. As protein: CASSGTGGIDTQYF.

For this clone: Other DNA sequences within the sample encode an identical CDR3. This rearrangement joins TRBV11-2 to TRBJ2-7; TRBD1 is a possible D gene (6 bases). Trimming removed 5 bases at V and 4 bases at J, with 9 bases between. CDR1 SGHAT and CDR2 FQNNGV come from the germline V gene. This CDR3 spans 12 amino acids. CDR3 region: CASSLDRYEQYF. The CDR3 bases are TGTGCCAGCAGCCTCGACAGGTACGAGCAGTACTTC.

V usage is TRBV10-2 and J usage is TRBJ1-1, with D possibly being TRBD1 (5 bases). This CDR3 comprises 13 residues. Per the germline V gene, CDR1 is WSHSY and CDR2 is SAAADI. Trimming removed 5 bases from V and 4 bases from J, with 11 bases in between. The CDR3 here is CASSKLGGTEAFF. The CDR3 bases are TGCGCCAGCAGTAAATTGGGGGGCACTGAAGCTTTCTTT.

The table lists this clone with a few counts. The chain combines TRBV28 with TRBJ1-1, with D possibly being TRBD1 (5 bases). Germline V CDR1 and CDR2: MDHEN, SYDVKM. The CDR3 is 16 amino acids. Between the trimmed V and J ends, which lost 6 bases and 3 bases, there was a span of 20 bases. The CDR3, as DNA: TGTGCCAGCAGGCCCCGCGGGGGGAGGAACGACACTGAAGCTTTCTTT. Amino acid sequence: CASRPRGGRNDTEAFF.

The genes are TRBV28 and TRBJ1-1; tentative D call: TRBD1 (5 bases). Trimming pared 6 bases from V and 2 bases from J, leaving 13 bases between. The CDR3 covers 14 residues. CDR1 and CDR2 from the germline V gene are MDHEN and SYDVKM. As DNA, the CDR3 is TGTGCCAGCAGGCAGGGATGGGTTAACACTGAAGCTTTCTTT. This encodes CASRQGWVNTEAFF.

The chain has TRBV20-1 and TRBJ2-4, with D unclear. V lost 7 bases and J 16 bases, leaving 20 bases between the germline ends. The CDR3 runs to 11 residues. The germline gives CDR1 DFQATT, CDR2 SNEGSKA (reference sequence). Here the CDR3 reads CSGGIGGGRYF. CDR3 sequence (DNA): TGCAGTGGGGGTATTGGTGGCGGCCGATACTTC.

The chain uses TRBV5-1 and TRBJ2-3; a weak D match, TRBD2 (6 bases). This CDR3 is built from 14 residues. V lost 6 bases and J 4 bases, leaving 15 bases between the germline ends. The V gene's germline CDR1 is SGHRS and CDR2 YFSETQ. CDR3 in amino acids: CASTPTSVSDTQYF. In nucleotides, the CDR3 is TGCGCCAGCACCCCGACTAGTGTCTCAGATACGCAGTATTTT. The whole variable domain, filled in from reference TRBV5-1 and TRBJ2-3, reads KAGVTQTPRYLIKTRGQQVTLSCSPISGHRSVSWYQQTPGQGLQFLFEYFSETQRNKGNFPGRFSGRQFSNSRSEMNVSTLELGDSALYLCASTPTSVSDTQYFGPGTRLTVL.

The rearrangement links TRBV6-4 to TRBJ2-7; tentative D call: TRBD2 (6 bases). V was cut by 6 bases and J by 1 base, with 16 bases left in between. The germline CDR1 and CDR2 sequences are MRHNA and SNTAGT. The CDR3 has 15 residues. This CDR3 reads CASSKSGTGSYEQYF. For the CDR3, the DNA is TGTGCCAGCAGCAAATCCGGGACTGGTTCCTACGAGCAGTACTTC.

The genes are TRBV28 and TRBJ2-1; D assignment may be TRBD1 or TRBD2 (6 bases each). The V gene lost 6 bases and the J gene lost 6 bases, with 15 bases spanning the gap. CDR3 length: 14 residues. Per germline, CDR1 MDHEN and CDR2 SYDVKM. In nucleotides, the CDR3 is TGTGCCAGCAGGGGGGGCGGGTGGTTCAATGAGCAGTTCTTC. Its protein is CASRGGGWFNEQFF. Full variable domain (outside the CDR3, taken from reference TRBV28 and TRBJ2-1): DVKVTQSSRYLVKRTGEKVFLECVQDMDHENMFWYRQDPGLGLRLIYFSYDVKMKEKGDIPEGYSVSREKKERFSLILESASTNQTSMYLCASRGGGWFNEQFFGPGTRLTVL.

The chain is built from TRBV10-3 and TRBJ1-3, with unresolved D. CDR3 length equals 16 residues. Per germline, CDR1 ENHRY and CDR2 SYGVKD. The V end was cut by 0 bases, the J end by 0 bases, with 9 bases between. CDR3 sequence (DNA): TGTGCCATCAGTGAGTCGCAGAACCCCTCTGGAAACACCATATATTTT. Encoded protein: CAISESQNPSGNTIYF.

The chain carries TRBV7-3 and TRBJ2-3; TRBD2 is a possible D gene (6 bases). Trimming took off 5 bases at V and 6 bases at J, with 21 bases between the two ends. Looked up from germline, CDR1 is SGHTA and CDR2 is FQGTGA. The CDR3 runs 16 residues. This CDR3 reads CASSPGGRSSWDTQYF. The CDR3 DNA reads TGTGCCAGCAGCCCCGGAGGGAGGTCTTCGTGGGATACGCAGTATTTT.

V usage is TRBV5-1 and J usage is TRBJ2-1, with TRBD1 identical over 9 bases. With 0 bases clipped from V and 5 bases from J, the junction kept 6 bases outside the gene matches. Germline CDR1 and CDR2: SGHRS and YFSETQ. The CDR3 spans 16 residues. CDR3 region: CASSLGGTGPHNEQFF. The CDR3 DNA is TGCGCCAGCAGCTTGGGAGGGACAGGGCCGCACAATGAGCAGTTCTTC.

The V and J genes are TRBV2 and TRBJ1-1; 7 nucleotides align to TRBD1. Trimming at V came to 6 bases and at J to 4 bases, leaving 8 bases not matched to a gene. The CDR3 runs 14 residues. Germline values: CDR1 SNHLY, CDR2 FYNNEI. This CDR3 reads CASRGFRGGTEAFF. The CDR3 DNA sequence: TGTGCCAGCAGGGGATTCAGGGGGGGCACTGAAGCTTTCTTT.

This clone was found a few times. This sequence joins TRBV4-1 and TRBJ1-5, with a tentative D call TRBD1 (6 bases). The CDR3 consists of 13 residues. Trimming took 2 bases from V and 5 from J, leaving 7 bases between them. The germline V gene encodes CDR1 MGHRA and CDR2 YSYEKL. The CDR3 protein is CASSQQGYQPQHF. In DNA, the CDR3 is TGCGCCAGCAGCCAACAGGGGTATCAGCCCCAGCATTTT.

This clone was seen a handful of times. The chain is built from TRBV11-3 and TRBJ2-1; no reliable D call. The CDR3 length is 13 residues. Germline CDR1 reads SGHNT; CDR2 reads YENEEA. Trimming removed 1 base from V and 5 bases from J, with 6 bases in between. The CDR3 DNA sequence: TGTGCCAGCAGCTTAGTTACCCACAATGAGCAGTTCTTC. This gives the protein CASSLVTHNEQFF.

The chain combines TRBV7-6 with TRBJ1-5; no definite D call. Germline lookup yields CDR1 SGHVS and CDR2 FNYEAQ. The ends were cut back, 0 bases at V and 4 bases at J, with 10 bases in the middle. The CDR3 loop spans 15 amino acids. As DNA, the CDR3 is TGTGCCAGCAGCTTAGCCGCGGGCAGGAATCAGCCCCAGCATTTT. The encoded protein is CASSLAAGRNQPQHF.